This TCR beta chain was recorded in a study of early T cells in non-severe SARS-CoV-2 infection (dated by TCRdb to about 2021). Describing the broader study: Because TCR sequencing was done on bulk RNA from unsorted whole blood, the alpha and beta chains could not be paired.

This clonotype was detected many times. Its antigen is unknown. No base quality information exists; no much larger clone differs at one position. Including the terminal cysteine and phenylalanine, the CDR3 comprises 15 residues. Kept here is only the CDR3 DNA, which spans 45 bases and is read in frame from base 1. V is pared back by 5 bases and J by 1 base, with 12 bases lying between the germline termini. Set within a cohort of healthcare workers in London, UK, this nested case-control study involved weekly PCR testing of nasopharyngeal swabs along with blood sampling. Healthcare workers were enrolled in the week of the UK lockdown, from 23 to 31 March 2020, and were followed every week for up to roughly 15 weeks. Broader findings and caveats from the paper: VDJdb matching was skewed toward anti-spike CD8 responses, so virus-specific expansions were likely underestimated and private and CD4 specificities were missed.

Libraries were prepared through 5' RACE. Sequencing instrument: NextSeq 500. In the TCR library protocol, unique molecular identifiers were attached to individual cDNA molecules to correct for PCR bias and sequencing error. Both TCR alpha and beta chains were sequenced, and tight co-correlation was observed between alpha and beta sequence abundances in each sample. On the authors' methods: V gene, J gene and CDR3 annotation of TCR sequences was performed with Decombinator V4. Expanded TCRs were defined as changing significantly between any two time points under a Poisson model with p below 0.0001. TCR abundances were normalised to the total number of TCRs sequenced per sample and expressed as counts per million. MAIT TCRs were defined by TRAV1-2 paired with TRAJ12, TRAJ20 or TRAJ33, and iNKT TCRs by TRAV10 paired with TRAJ18. VDJdb, accessed on 1 November 2021, was searched for TCRs annotated for CMV, EBV and SARS-CoV-2, and TCRs annotated for more than one antigen were excluded. The raw public data were reprocessed by TCRdb itself: fastp quality trimming at Q25, MiXCR clonotype calling, in-frame beta chains only. Rows matching on CDR3 protein sequence are summarized as one entry with the most common DNA and genes. The authors' filters were not applied to this entry. Recorded for this sample are 75,000 to 90,000 distinct CDR3 sequences; around 6% of them occurred a single time. The ten largest clones capture 6.5% to 9% of the sample.

The TCR originated in an adult who was a healthcare worker with PCR-confirmed SARS-CoV-2 infection or an uninfected control (not recorded which). The chain uses TRBV12-3 or TRBV12-4 and TRBJ1-5; no D gene call is confident. Sample: whole blood. The nucleotides are TGTGCCAGCAGTATCCACCTTGGAAGCAATCAGCCCCAGCATTTT. Translated, it reads CASSIHLGSNQPQHF.